The next 18 T cell receptor beta chains were all read from a single sample in a study of shared clonotypes between healthy human individuals. Naivety among CD8 cells was defined by CD45RO negativity and positive CCR7 selection, thereby excluding terminally differentiated effector memory CD45RA+ cells. Only in-frame clones appear in the TCRdb table, and some are missing; sequencing was by immunoSEQ multiplex PCR. The sample shows 760,000 or so clones, roughly 96% of them seen only once. Sequencing was carried out using naive CD8+ T cells sorted from blood. The receptors were sampled from a man aged 25-45 years in good health.

The chain uses TRBV6-5 and TRBJ2-5, with D tentatively TRBD1 (6 bases). This CDR3 is built from 12 residues. Germline V gene sequence: CDR1 MNHEY, CDR2 SVGAGI. V lost 11 bases and J lost 5, with 15 bases in between. The CDR3 DNA reads as TGTGCCGCGAGGGGGTGGAGCGAGACCCAGTACTTC. Residues: CAARGWSETQYF.

The J gene is TRBJ2-7, the V gene TRBV19; TRBD1 matches 9 bases. This CDR3 is 14 amino acids long. Germline V gene sequence: CDR1 LNHDA, CDR2 SQIVND (reference sequence). Losses at the gene ends were 5 bases for V and 2 bases for J; bases not matched to a gene: 4. CDR3 amino acids: CASSFTGGTYEQYF. CDR3 DNA: TGTGCCAGTAGTTTTACAGGGGGCACCTACGAGCAGTACTTC.

This sequence joins TRBV4-3 and TRBJ2-1; possibly TRBD1 for D (5 bases). The CDR3 consists of 13 residues. Trimming pared 5 bases from V and 8 bases from J, leaving 13 bases between. The V gene's germline CDR1 is LGHNA and CDR2 YSLEER. CDR3 amino acids: CASSAQGTDEQFF. CDR3 bases: TGCGCCAGCAGCGCGCAGGGAACTGATGAGCAGTTCTTC.

The V call is TRBV27, the J call TRBJ2-3; D might be TRBD2 (5 bases). V lost 1 base to trimming and J lost 5 bases, with 7 bases between them. Germline loops: CDR1 MNHEY, CDR2 SMNVEV (reference sequence). The CDR3 sequence is 13 residues long. CDR3 in amino acids: CASSLWAGDTQYF. The CDR3 coding sequence is TGTGCCAGCAGTTTATGGGCGGGAGATACGCAGTATTTT.

This clone was observed a single time. This sequence joins TRBV5-5 and TRBJ2-2; TRBD1 matches at 8 bases. The ends lost 3 bases at V and 8 bases at J; junction bases unmatched: 9. This CDR3 has 15 residues. The germline V gene has CDR1 SGHKS and CDR2 YYEKEE (reference sequence). Here the CDR3 DNA reads TGTGCCAGCAGCTACCCGGGACAGGCGTGGGGGGAGCTGTTTTTT. Residues: CASSYPGQAWGELFF. The full variable domain, completed using reference TRBV5-5 and TRBJ2-2, is DAGVTQSPTHLIKTRGQQVTLRCSPISGHKSVSWYQQVLGQGPQFIFQYYEKEERGRGNFPDRFSARQFPNYSSELNVNALLLGDSALYLCASSYPGQAWGELFFGEGSRLTVL.

This chain links TRBV5-6 with TRBJ2-7; D not resolved. Germline assignment: CDR1 SGHDT and CDR2 YYEEEE. V shed 3 bases and J shed 3 bases, with 10 bases lying between them. The CDR3 is made up of 13 amino acids. CDR3 DNA sequence: TGTGCCAGCAGCTGGGGATCCAACTACGAGCAGTACTTC. Protein sequence: CASSWGSNYEQYF.

V usage is TRBV7-8 and J usage is TRBJ2-7; 11 bases fit TRBD2. Trimming removed 5 bases from V and 5 bases from J; junction bases left unmatched: 14. The CDR3 covers 17 residues. The germline V gene encodes CDR1 SGHVS and CDR2 FQNEAQ. CDR3 region: CASSPVNRLAGLDEQYF. The CDR3 DNA follows: TGTGCCAGCAGCCCTGTTAACCGACTAGCGGGACTCGACGAGCAGTACTTC.

The CDR3 DNA reads as TGTGCCACCAAGGAGCCCCTCTCTGGGGCCAACGTCCTGACTTTC. This codes for CATKEPLSGANVLTF. The rearrangement links TRBV28 to TRBJ2-6; D is ambiguous. The germline V gene encodes CDR1 MDHEN and CDR2 SYDVKM. V was clipped by 10 bases and J by 0 bases, with 13 bases between them. The CDR3 is made up of 15 amino acids. Full variable domain (outside the CDR3, taken from reference TRBV28 and TRBJ2-6): DVKVTQSSRYLVKRTGEKVFLECVQDMDHENMFWYRQDPGLGLRLIYFSYDVKMKEKGDIPEGYSVSREKKERFSLILESASTNQTSMYLCATKEPLSGANVLTFGAGSRLTVL.

CDR3 amino acids: CASSSTGGPYEQYF. Written as DNA, the CDR3 is TGCGCCAGCAGCTCTACAGGGGGTCCCTACGAGCAGTACTTC. V gene TRBV5-1 combines with J gene TRBJ2-7; 8 nucleotides match TRBD1. This CDR3 has 14 residues. CDR1 is SGHRS, CDR2 YFSETQ, per germline. V was pared by 3 bases and J by 2 bases, with 4 bases of the junction left unmatched.

With regard to this clone: Other DNA sequences in this specimen translate into the identical CDR3. V gene TRBV28 combines with J gene TRBJ1-4, with a tentative D call TRBD1 (5 bases). V was pared by 6 bases and J by 3 bases, with 11 bases between. CDR3 size: 14 residues. Germline values: CDR1 MDHEN, CDR2 SYDVKM. CDR3 DNA: TGTGCCAGCAGCCGAGACAGACCTAATGAAAAACTGTTTTTT. It encodes CASSRDRPNEKLFF.

This clone was recorded only once. V usage is TRBV6-5 and J usage is TRBJ1-1; D might be TRBD1 (6 bases). The germline gives CDR1 MNHEY, CDR2 SVGAGI. There are 14 residues in the CDR3. V was clipped by 8 bases and J by 3 bases, with 16 bases between them. CDR3 loop: CASGQRPMDTEAFF. The CDR3 DNA is TGTGCCAGCGGACAGCGACCCATGGACACTGAAGCTTTCTTT.

This clone has only a few counts. The same CDR3 also results from other DNA sequences found in this sample. V gene TRBV5-1 combines with J gene TRBJ2-7; D uncertain. This CDR3 contains 12 residues. The germline CDR1 and CDR2 sequences are SGHRS and YFSETQ. Between the trimmed V and J ends, which lost 0 bases and 3 bases, there was a span of 4 bases. CDR3 nucleotide sequence: TGCGCCAGCAGCTTGGAGAGCTACGAGCAGTACTTC. Residues: CASSLESYEQYF.

The rearrangement links TRBV29-1 to TRBJ1-2; tentative D call: TRBD1 (6 bases). V dropped 7 bases and J dropped 6 bases, with 15 bases sitting between them. CDR3 size: 12 residues. The germline CDR1 and CDR2 sequences are SQVTM and ANQGSEA. CDR3 sequence: CSAEDSPHGYTF. In DNA form, the CDR3 reads TGCAGCGCAGAGGACAGTCCCCATGGCTACACCTTC.

As to this clone: The junction and the germline gene differ at one end; a read error may be behind it. The gene calls are TRBV7-7 and TRBJ2-7, with D tentatively TRBD2 (6 bases). The CDR3 is made up of 15 amino acids. Germline loops: CDR1 SSHAT, CDR2 FNYEAQ (reference sequence). Here the CDR3 reads CASSLEFGGNDEQYF. The CDR3, as DNA: TGTGCTAGCAGCTTAGAGTTTGGGGGGAACGACGAGCAGTACTTC.

J is TRBJ2-3 and V is TRBV5-1; D possibly corresponds to TRBD2 (5 bases). V was shortened by 2 bases and J by 3 bases, with 13 bases between the two germline ends. The CDR3 has 15 residues. CDR1 and CDR2 from the germline V gene are SGHRS and YFSETQ. The CDR3 nucleotides read TGCGCCAGCAGCTTAGCGCTAGCTTTAACAGATACGCAGTATTTT. Amino acids: CASSLALALTDTQYF.

As to this clone: The CDR3 ends on some other residue instead of the conserved phenylalanine or tryptophan, so this is likely a read error. The DNA is omitted, as the CDR3 cannot be located on it reliably, and the CDR3 follows TCRdb's listing. This chain's CDR3 is CASSHDLAGVPVY. This rearrangement joins TRBV4-1 to TRBJ2-7; the table calls TRBD2, which could not be checked here. The germline CDR1 and CDR2 sequences are MGHRA and YSYEKL. The CDR3 has 13 amino acids, counting both end residues.

The rearrangement links TRBV29-1 to TRBJ1-1; 7 nucleotides match TRBD1. The CDR3 contains 13 residues. V gave up 7 bases and J gave up 5 bases; unmatched junction bases: 10. The germline V gene has CDR1 SQVTM and CDR2 ANQGSEA. The CDR3 DNA sequence: TGCAGCGATTTGGAATCGACAGGGACTGAAGCTTTCTTT. This sequence encodes CSDLESTGTEAFF. The full variable domain, with the rest looked up from reference TRBV29-1 and TRBJ1-1, is SAVISQKPSRDICQRGTSLTIQCQVDSQVTMMFWYRQQPGQSLTLIATANQGSEATYESGFVIDKFPISRPNLTFSTLTVSNMSPEDSSIYLCSDLESTGTEAFFGQGTRLTVV.

The rearrangement links TRBV2 to TRBJ2-7; 7 nucleotides line up with TRBD2. This CDR3 is 15 amino acids long. Germline V lookup: CDR1 SNHLY, CDR2 FYNNEI. Losses at the gene ends were 10 bases for V and 0 bases for J; bases not matched to a gene: 12. The CDR3 region has the DNA TGTGCCAAAACGAGCGGGACGCCGAGCTCCTACGAGCAGTACTTC. It translates to CAKTSGTPSSYEQYF.